Below, one TCR beta chain is given with its context. The V end was cut by 6 bases, the J end by 2 bases, with 10 bases between. Looked up from germline, CDR1 is LNHDA and CDR2 is SQIVND (reference sequence). CDR3 length equals 13 residues. This specimen comes from a study of PD-L1 blockade in urothelial cancer. Assay used: immunoSEQ multiplex PCR; TCRdb lists only in-frame clones, some missing. This sample yields tens of thousands of clones, of which more than 75% are seen a single time; roughly 17% belongs to the top ten. V and J are TRBV19 and TRBJ2-5; D is perhaps TRBD1 (6 bases). Sequenced here: PBMCs, sampled around atezolizumab (anti-PD-L1) treatment. This TCR derives from a man between 60 and 75 years old with urothelial cancer. The CDR3 bases are TGTGCCAGTAGCACAGGGAAACAAGAGACCCAGTACTTC. It specifies CASSTGKQETQYF.